The 32 T cell receptor beta chains below all came from one sample that was sequenced in a study of shared clonotypes between healthy human individuals. As defined, naive CD8 cells were CD45RO-negative and positively selected for CCR7, with terminally differentiated effector memory CD45RA+ cells excluded. Repertoires were generated with immunoSEQ multiplex PCR, while TCRdb's copy carries only in-frame clones and drops some. The sample has roughly 2,000,000 clones, approximately 94% seen once. Sequences were obtained from naive CD8+ T cells sorted from blood. All receptors derive from a man aged 18 to 30 in good health.

V gene TRBV28 combines with J gene TRBJ2-7; D perhaps matches TRBD2 (6 bases). CDR1 is MDHEN, CDR2 SYDVKM, per germline. The CDR3 is made up of 14 amino acids. V was clipped by 2 bases and J by 7 bases, with 15 bases between them. Written as DNA, the CDR3 is TGTGCCAGCAGTTTACGCGGGACCTTACGGGAGCAGTACTTC. This encodes CASSLRGTLREQYF. The entire variable domain, with the rest obtained from reference TRBV28 and TRBJ2-7, is as follows: DVKVTQSSRYLVKRTGEKVFLECVQDMDHENMFWYRQDPGLGLRLIYFSYDVKMKEKGDIPEGYSVSREKKERFSLILESASTNQTSMYLCASSLRGTLREQYFGPGTRLTVT.

The chain couples TRBV11-2 to TRBJ2-7; D is perhaps TRBD2 (5 bases). Germline loops: CDR1 SGHAT, CDR2 FQNNGV. CDR3 length: 15 amino acids. Between the trimmed V and J ends, which lost 5 bases and 6 bases, there was a span of 20 bases. CDR3: CASSPWRAETCEQYF. The CDR3, as DNA: TGTGCCAGCAGCCCTTGGCGGGCCGAAACCTGCGAGCAGTACTTC.

V is TRBV9 and J is TRBJ2-7; possibly TRBD1 or TRBD2 for D (5 bases each). V was pared by 6 bases and J by 0 bases, with 16 bases between. The CDR3 spans 15 residues. Per germline, CDR1 SGDLS and CDR2 YYNGEE. CDR3 in DNA: TGTGCCAGCACCAAAGGGACCGAGAGCTCCTACGAGCAGTACTTC. This codes for CASTKGTESSYEQYF.

The V call is TRBV13, the J call TRBJ1-1, with a possible D match to TRBD1 (6 bases). Germline loops: CDR1 PRHDT, CDR2 FYEKMQ (reference sequence). Trimming removed 2 bases at V and 5 bases at J, with 12 bases between. The CDR3 covers 14 residues. In DNA form, the CDR3 reads TGTGCCAGCAGCTTACGAGGGGGGAGAACTGAAGCTTTCTTT. Translated, it gives CASSLRGGRTEAFF.

This chain links TRBV7-3 with TRBJ2-3; 7 bases match TRBD1. Germline loops: CDR1 SGHTA, CDR2 FQGTGA. With V trimmed by 5 bases and J by 5 bases, 4 bases remained unmatched. CDR3 length: 13 residues. The CDR3 reads CASSATGVDTQYF. CDR3 nucleotide sequence: TGTGCCAGCAGCGCCACAGGGGTAGATACGCAGTATTTT. The full variable domain, completed using reference TRBV7-3 and TRBJ2-3, is GAGVSQTPSNKVTEKGKYVELRCDPISGHTALYWYRQSLGQGPEFLIYFQGTGAADDSGLPNDRFFAVRPEGSVSTLKIQRTERGDSAVYLCASSATGVDTQYFGPGTRLTVL.

The chain recombines TRBV6-5 with TRBJ2-1, with 7 bases identical to TRBD1. The germline gives CDR1 MNHEY, CDR2 SVGAGI. After removal of 0 bases from V and 5 bases from J, the junction contained 7 bases not matched to a gene. This CDR3 is built from 16 residues. The CDR3 DNA reads as TGTGCCAGCAGTTACTCTAGGGGGCGGCCAAACAATGAGCAGTTCTTC. Translating it yields CASSYSRGRPNNEQFF.

This sequence joins TRBV6-1 and TRBJ2-7; D is tentatively TRBD1 or TRBD2 (5 bases each). Trimming took off 1 base at V and 3 bases at J, with 19 bases between the two ends. Germline CDR1 MNHNS, CDR2 SASEGT. The CDR3 sequence is 17 residues long. CDR3 in amino acids: CASSEGRAPGAYYEQYF. CDR3 DNA sequence: TGTGCCAGCAGTGAAGGTCGGGCTCCCGGGGCCTACTACGAGCAGTACTTC.

Of note for this clone: The same CDR3 can be traced to other DNA sequences in this sample. The V and J genes are TRBV19 and TRBJ2-7, with 7 positions matching TRBD2. The CDR3 runs 14 residues. Germline V gene sequence: CDR1 LNHDA, CDR2 SQIVND (reference sequence). V was pared by 3 bases and J by 3 bases, with 5 bases of the junction left unmatched. This CDR3 reads CASSIAGAGYEQYF. CDR3 coding DNA: TGTGCCAGTAGTATCGCGGGAGCGGGCTACGAGCAGTACTTC.

The CDR3 DNA is TGTGCCAGCAGTTACGGACAGGACGGCACTGAAGCTTTCTTT. This encodes CASSYGQDGTEAFF. The V and J genes are TRBV6-6 and TRBJ1-1; 7 bases align to TRBD1. Germline lookup yields CDR1 MNHNY and CDR2 SVGAGI (reference sequence). The CDR3 contains 14 residues. Trimming cost V 2 bases and J 4 bases; bases outside gene matches: 4.

The chain carries TRBV6-6 and TRBJ1-4, with D unresolved. The germline V gene has CDR1 MNHNY and CDR2 SVGAGI (reference sequence). The CDR3 has 16 residues. Trimming removed 4 bases from V and 3 bases from J, with 15 bases in between. CDR3 sequence reads: CASSSTETTANEKLFF. DNA for the CDR3: TGTGCCAGCAGTTCTACAGAAACTACTGCTAATGAAAAACTGTTTTTT.

The rearrangement joins TRBV13 to TRBJ2-3; 8 bases are shared with TRBD1. The ends lost 0 bases at V and 0 bases at J; junction bases unmatched: 8. The CDR3 is 18 residues long. Germline values: CDR1 PRHDT, CDR2 FYEKMQ (reference sequence). The DNA of the CDR3 is TGTGCCAGCAGCTTAGGACAGGGGGGTGGCTACAGCACAGATACGCAGTATTTT. Residues: CASSLGQGGGYSTDTQYF.

V is TRBV6-7 and J is TRBJ2-5; no firm D call. TRBV6-7 is designated an ORF whose function remains uncertain. Deletions cut 6 bases from V and 5 bases from J, with 10 bases between. The CDR3 contains 12 residues. CDR3 bases: TGTGCCAGCAGAAAGACCGAGGAGACCCAGTACTTC. It yields the protein CASRKTEETQYF.

With respect to this clone: This sample also contains other DNA sequences that code for the same CDR3. The chain is built from TRBV4-1 and TRBJ1-3, with D possibly TRBD1 on 5 matching bases. The V end was cut by 1 base, the J end by 2 bases, with 9 bases between. The CDR3 is made up of 15 amino acids. Germline CDR1 reads MGHRA; CDR2 reads YSYEKL. The CDR3 DNA reads as TGCGCCAGCAGCCAAGTGGGGGGTACTGGAAACACCATATATTTT. The encoded protein is CASSQVGGTGNTIYF.

Only one count was recorded for this clone. The chain links TRBV7-9 to TRBJ2-1; D may be TRBD2 (6 bases). The CDR3 length is 16 residues. Germline lookup yields CDR1 SEHNR and CDR2 FQNEAQ (reference sequence). This chain's CDR3 is CVEVGSTTLLYNEQFF. In DNA, the CDR3 is TGTGTCGAGGTCGGGAGCACGACATTGCTGTACAATGAGCAGTTCTTC. Using reference TRBV7-9 and TRBJ2-1 for the parts outside the CDR3, the full variable domain is DTGVSQNPRHKITKRGQNVTFRCDPISEHNRLYWYRQTLGQGPEFLTYFQNEAQLEKSRLLSDRFSAERPKGSFSTLEIQRTEQGDSAMYLCVEVGSTTLLYNEQFFGPGTRLTVL.

The V and J genes are TRBV13 and TRBJ1-2; D uncertain. From germline, CDR1 is PRHDT and CDR2 FYEKMQ (reference sequence). CDR3 size: 16 residues. Trimming took 3 bases from V and 0 from J, leaving 14 bases between them. The CDR3 protein is CASSFKFNDPNYGYTF. CDR3 nucleotide sequence: TGTGCCAGCAGCTTTAAGTTCAATGATCCTAACTATGGCTACACCTTC.

The CDR3 loop reads CASSDYLGQGATYNSPLHF. The DNA for the CDR3 is TGTGCCAGCAGTGATTACTTGGGACAGGGGGCTACCTATAATTCACCCCTCCACTTT. The V and J genes are TRBV6-4 and TRBJ1-6, with 12 bases that match TRBD1. After removal of 3 bases from V and 2 bases from J, the junction contained 8 bases not matched to a gene. Germline V gene lookup returns CDR1 MRHNA and CDR2 SNTAGT. CDR3 length equals 19 residues.

The CDR3 coding sequence is TGTGCCAGCAGTTTCAGAATATTTTTCCATGAGCAGTTCTTC. It translates to CASSFRIFFHEQFF. The chain has TRBV28 and TRBJ2-1; D unresolved. From germline, CDR1 is MDHEN and CDR2 SYDVKM. The CDR3 is 14 residues long. Between the trimmed V and J ends, which lost 3 bases and 8 bases, there was a span of 14 bases. The full variable domain, its missing parts supplied by reference TRBV28 and TRBJ2-1, is DVKVTQSSRYLVKRTGEKVFLECVQDMDHENMFWYRQDPGLGLRLIYFSYDVKMKEKGDIPEGYSVSREKKERFSLILESASTNQTSMYLCASSFRIFFHEQFFGPGTRLTVL.

The chain uses TRBV7-8 and TRBJ2-7; tentative D call: TRBD1 (5 bases). The CDR3 runs 14 residues. The V gene's germline CDR1 is SGHVS and CDR2 FQNEAQ. Between the trimmed V and J ends, which lost 5 bases and 0 bases, there was a span of 11 bases. This chain's CDR3 is CASSEQAVSYEQYF. In DNA form, the CDR3 reads TGTGCCAGCAGCGAACAGGCGGTCTCCTACGAGCAGTACTTC.

DNA of the CDR3: TGTGCCAGCAGCCCTCCGGCCTTGACAACCTCCTACGAGCAGTACTTC. It codes for CASSPPALTTSYEQYF. This chain uses TRBV11-2 with TRBJ2-7; D uncertain. The CDR3 loop spans 16 amino acids. Germline assignment: CDR1 SGHAT and CDR2 FQNNGV. V lost 5 bases and J 0 bases, leaving 17 bases between the germline ends.

V is TRBV4-1 and J is TRBJ2-5; TRBD2 aligns across 9 bases. In germline, CDR1 is MGHRA, CDR2 YSYEKL. The CDR3 sequence is 15 residues long. The V and J ends lost 0 bases and 7 bases, in that order; junction bases with no gene match: 6. CDR3 DNA sequence: TGCGCCAGCAGCCAAGAGGCGGGAGGGCTAGGGACCCAGTACTTC. Its translation is CASSQEAGGLGTQYF.

The V gene is TRBV2, the J gene TRBJ2-1; 9 positions match TRBD1. Germline V gives CDR1 SNHLY, CDR2 FYNNEI. The V and J ends lost 3 bases and 8 bases, in that order; junction bases with no gene match: 11. The CDR3 length is 16 residues. DNA of the CDR3: TGTGCCAGCAGTGAGCCCTACGGGACAGGGACCGATGAGCAGTTCTTC. Its translation is CASSEPYGTGTDEQFF.

The chain is built from TRBV5-6 and TRBJ2-3; D possibly corresponds to TRBD2 (5 bases). Trimming shortened V by 2 bases and J by 5 bases, and 9 bases separated the two germline ends. This CDR3 contains 13 residues. Germline V CDR1 and CDR2: SGHDT, YYEEEE. CDR3 loop: CASSFGNGDTQYF. The CDR3 nucleotides read TGTGCCAGCAGCTTCGGGAATGGAGATACGCAGTATTTT.

This chain links TRBV9 with TRBJ1-1, with D possibly TRBD1 on 6 matching bases. The CDR3 sequence is 14 residues long. The germline V gene has CDR1 SGDLS and CDR2 YYNGEE. V was shortened by 0 bases and J by 7 bases, with 13 bases between the two germline ends. The CDR3 DNA sequence: TGTGCCAGCAGCGTAGCTGTTGGGGGCAGTGAAGCTTTCTTT. Amino acid sequence: CASSVAVGGSEAFF.

The CDR3: CASSAAGQGVDNYGYTF. CDR3 nucleotide sequence: TGTGCCAGCAGTGCCGCGGGACAGGGGGTCGACAACTATGGCTACACCTTC. The chain links TRBV6-1 to TRBJ1-2; 11 positions agree with TRBD1. With V trimmed by 4 bases and J by 2 bases, 9 bases remained unmatched. The CDR3 has 17 amino acids. The germline gives CDR1 MNHNS, CDR2 SASEGT.

This chain joins TRBV7-2 and TRBJ2-1; 8 bases agree with TRBD2. V gave up 1 base and J gave up 7 bases; unmatched junction bases: 9. Looked up from germline, CDR1 is SGHTA and CDR2 is FQGNSA. The CDR3 covers 16 residues. The CDR3 spells CASSLVPTSGLNEQFF. As DNA, the CDR3 is TGTGCCAGCAGCTTAGTACCCACTAGCGGCCTGAATGAGCAGTTCTTC.

The gene calls are TRBV7-9 and TRBJ2-7; tentatively, D is TRBD1 (7 bases). Germline V CDR1 and CDR2: SEHNR, FQNEAQ (reference sequence). This CDR3 is 16 amino acids long. V lost 1 base, J lost 3 bases, and 16 bases lay in between. CDR3 nucleotides: TGTGCCAGCAGCTTAGAGGGGGCTAGCGAGAACTACGAGCAGTACTTC. It codes for CASSLEGASENYEQYF. The variable domain in full, completed from reference TRBV7-9 and TRBJ2-7, reads DTGVSQNPRHKITKRGQNVTFRCDPISEHNRLYWYRQTLGQGPEFLTYFQNEAQLEKSRLLSDRFSAERPKGSFSTLEIQRTEQGDSAMYLCASSLEGASENYEQYFGPGTRLTVT.

The V call is TRBV5-1, the J call TRBJ2-1; D may be TRBD2 (6 bases). Trimming took 3 bases from V and 5 from J, leaving 15 bases between them. The germline gives CDR1 SGHRS, CDR2 YFSETQ. The CDR3 has 15 amino acids. The CDR3 coding sequence is TGCGCCAGCAGCTCACCGGGGACTCTTCACAATGAGCAGTTCTTC. As protein: CASSSPGTLHNEQFF.

The V and J genes are TRBV27 and TRBJ2-1; the D gene is possibly TRBD2 (6 bases). The CDR3 is 14 amino acids. With 2 bases removed from V and 2 bases from J, the gap between germline ends came to 7 bases. Looked up from germline, CDR1 is MNHEY and CDR2 is SMNVEV (reference sequence). In nucleotides, the CDR3 is TGTGCCAGCAGTTTACGACTAGCCTACAATGAGCAGTTCTTC. This sequence encodes CASSLRLAYNEQFF.

The table lists this clone with a few counts. Other DNA sequences in this sample translate to the same CDR3. V and J are TRBV6-5 and TRBJ2-7; 7 bases line up with TRBD1. The CDR3 loop spans 15 amino acids. The V gene's germline CDR1 is MNHEY and CDR2 SVGAGI. Unmatched junction bases numbered 2, after V lost 0 bases and J lost 0 bases. CDR3 DNA: TGTGCCAGCAGTTACTCACAGGGGAGCTCCTACGAGCAGTACTTC. Its protein product is CASSYSQGSSYEQYF.

The chain carries TRBV29-1 and TRBJ2-1, with TRBD2 matching 7 bases. The trim removed 1 base at V and 8 bases at J, leaving 8 bases unmatched. Per the germline V gene, CDR1 is SQVTM and CDR2 is ANQGSEA. The length of the CDR3 is 14 residues. The CDR3 DNA follows: TGCAGCGTTGAAGGGTCGGAGGGAGGGTATGAGCAGTTCTTC. Translation gives CSVEGSEGGYEQFF.

In DNA form, the CDR3 reads TGTGCCAGCAGCTACCAGGGGGGGGAAGAGACCCAGTACTTC. Protein sequence: CASSYQGGEETQYF. The chain recombines TRBV5-4 with TRBJ2-5, with D perhaps assigned TRBD1 or TRBD2 (7 bases each). The V end was cut by 3 bases, the J end by 3 bases, with 12 bases between. Per germline, CDR1 SGHNT and CDR2 YYREEE (reference sequence). The CDR3 runs 14 residues.

The gene calls are TRBV4-1 and TRBJ1-2; D might be TRBD1 (5 bases). The CDR3 sequence is 14 residues long. CDR1 MGHRA and CDR2 YSYEKL come from the germline V gene. V was cut by 0 bases and J by 8 bases, with 13 bases left in between. CDR3 region: CASSQEKGQEGYTF. The CDR3 DNA is TGCGCCAGCAGCCAAGAAAAGGGGCAAGAGGGCTACACCTTC.